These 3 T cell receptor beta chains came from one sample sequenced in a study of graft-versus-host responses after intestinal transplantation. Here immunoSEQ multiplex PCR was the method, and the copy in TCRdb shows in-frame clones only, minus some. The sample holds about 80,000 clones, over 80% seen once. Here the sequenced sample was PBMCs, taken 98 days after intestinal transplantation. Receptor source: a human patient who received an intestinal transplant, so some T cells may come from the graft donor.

The CDR3 bases are TGTGGGGAAAGGGGGGGCTACGAGCAGTACTTC. This encodes CGERGGYEQYF. The chain joins TRBV6-5 to TRBJ2-7, with D tentatively TRBD2 (7 bases). The CDR3 extends over 11 amino acids. Germline V lookup: CDR1 MNHEY, CDR2 SVGAGI.

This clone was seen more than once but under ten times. DNA of the CDR3: TGTGCCAGCAGCTTCGCGGGGAATGAAAAACTGTTTTTT. Translation: CASSFAGNEKLFF. This chain joins TRBV7-9 and TRBJ1-4; D is uncertain. Looked up from germline, CDR1 is SEHNR and CDR2 is FQNEAQ (reference sequence). The germline V and J ends were trimmed by 3 bases and 5 bases, with 7 bases remaining between them. The length of the CDR3 is 13 residues.

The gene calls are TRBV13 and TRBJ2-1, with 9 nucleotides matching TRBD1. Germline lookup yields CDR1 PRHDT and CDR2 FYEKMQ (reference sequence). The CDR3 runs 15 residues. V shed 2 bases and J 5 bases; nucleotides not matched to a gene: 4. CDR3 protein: CASSLNRGLNNEQFF. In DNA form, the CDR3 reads TGTGCCAGCAGCTTAAACAGGGGGCTGAACAATGAGCAGTTCTTC.